This T cell receptor (beta chain) was identified in a study of blood T cell repertoires in COVID-19. Across the whole study: Researchers got acute and convalescent COVID-19 samples from the United States, Italy and Spain. The analysed material was cDNA or gDNA that came from T cells, B-cell-depleted T cells, or PBMCs.

This CDR3 comprises 14 residues. Trimming took 0 bases from V and 3 from J, leaving 8 bases between them. Germline CDR1 SGHAT, CDR2 FQNNGV. Original processing notes: Amplification of reference gene primers was used by the study to estimate nucleated cell counts. Clones were read by immunoSEQ multiplex PCR, and TCRdb kept only the in-frame ones, dropping some. V and J calls and clone size come straight from that table; D and trimming were deduced from the DNA. Of about 190,000 clones in the sample, about 80% were seen once. Material: peripheral blood. The source is a woman aged 70-85 years with acute or convalescent COVID-19. This chain uses TRBV11-2 with TRBJ1-1; D gene ambiguous. The CDR3 nucleotides are TGTGCCAGCAGCTTAGACGGCGGGTACACTGAAGCTTTCTTT. As protein: CASSLDGGYTEAFF.